Sequencing of this TCR beta chain was carried out in a study of T-cell reconstitution after alpha-beta-depleted transplantation in children. At least ten counts were recorded for this clonotype. Construction of the TCRbeta library involved unique molecular identifiers. TCRdb reanalysed the PCR reads using MiXCR and keeps one entry per CDR3 protein. The sample lists 100,000 to 120,000 distinct CDR3 sequences, about 9.3% occurring once. The starting material was PBMCs from the stem cell graft donor, obtained from the stem cell graft. This TCR derives from a human donor who donated a stem cell graft to a child with acute lymphoblastic leukemia.

The CDR3 region has the DNA TGCGCCAGCAGCTTACCCGGGGCCAGTCCCTACGAGCAGTACTTC. Amino acids: CASSLPGASPYEQYF. The J gene is TRBJ2-7, the V gene TRBV5-1; possibly TRBD1 or TRBD2 for D (5 bases each). This CDR3 has 15 residues. Germline loops: CDR1 SGHRS, CDR2 YFSETQ. V gave up 2 bases and J gave up 2 bases, with 14 bases separating them.